This T cell receptor (beta chain) was documented in a study of blood T cell repertoires in COVID-19. Across the whole study: The origin of the acute and convalescent COVID-19 samples was the United States, Italy and Spain. Sources were T cells, B-cell-depleted T cells, or PBMCs; the material itself was cDNA or gDNA.

Under the authors' procedure: The authors estimated nucleated cell counts from reference gene primer amplification. Method: immunoSEQ multiplex PCR; TCRdb's copy keeps in-frame clones and lacks some. The V and J calls and clone size are taken from that table; D and trimming were inferred from the DNA. The sample contains 64,000 or so clones, under 80% of which appear only once. This clone was observed once. CDR1 is LGHNA and CDR2 is YSLEER in the germline V gene. The V gene end was trimmed by 5 bases and the J gene end by 4 bases; junction bases not matched to a gene: 2. The CDR3 spans 14 residues. The clonotype originates from a human donor in a cohort sampled during active COVID-19. This chain links TRBV4-3 with TRBJ1-6; the match to TRBD1 covers 7 bases. The sample was peripheral blood. Here the CDR3 reads CASSWGQYNSPLHF. DNA for the CDR3: TGCGCCAGCAGCTGGGGACAGTATAATTCACCCCTCCACTTT.